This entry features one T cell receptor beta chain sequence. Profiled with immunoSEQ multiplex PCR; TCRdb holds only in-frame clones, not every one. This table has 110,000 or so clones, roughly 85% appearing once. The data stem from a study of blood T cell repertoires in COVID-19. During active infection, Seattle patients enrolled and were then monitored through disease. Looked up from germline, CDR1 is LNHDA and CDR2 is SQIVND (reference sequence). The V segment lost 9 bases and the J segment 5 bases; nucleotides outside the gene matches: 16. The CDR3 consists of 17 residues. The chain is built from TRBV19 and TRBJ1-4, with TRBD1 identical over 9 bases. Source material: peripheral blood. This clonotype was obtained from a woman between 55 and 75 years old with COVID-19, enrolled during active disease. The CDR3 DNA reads TGTGCCAGCACCGGGGGACAGGGATGGAGGGGAAATGAAAAACTGTTTTTT. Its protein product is CASTGGQGWRGNEKLFF. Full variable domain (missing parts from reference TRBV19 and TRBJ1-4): DGGITQSPKYLFRKEGQNVTLSCEQNLNHDAMYWYRQDPGQGLRLIYYSQIVNDFQKGDIAEGYSVSREKKESFPLTVTSAQKNPTAFYLCASTGGQGWRGNEKLFFGSGTQLSVL.